The entry that follows covers one T cell receptor beta chain sequence. As yet, its antigen is unknown. This entry belongs to a study of T cell responses to AZD1222 COVID-19 vaccine. Study observations and caveats: None of the repertoires were sampled until the peak T cell response had passed. Most donors were white British and more were female, and clonal diversity was possibly underestimated. At study baseline, merely five or six AZD1222 recipients were seropositive. Receipt of two AZD1222 doses was followed by a rise in Spike-specific TCR breadth and depth.

Sequenced by immunoSEQ multiplex PCR; TCRdb stores in-frame clones only, minus some. The sample contains approximately 140,000 clones, 80% to 95% of which appear only once. This receptor was taken from an adult in good health. The source was peripheral blood, collected on day 0 of MenACWY control vaccination.

The CDR3 spells CASSQGTGGTNYGYTF. DNA of the CDR3: TGTGCCAGCAGCCAAGGGACAGGGGGGACTAACTATGGCTACACCTTC. The chain uses TRBV16 and TRBJ1-2, with 11 bases matching TRBD1. The CDR3 covers 16 residues. The V gene's germline CDR1 is KGHSY and CDR2 FQNENV. J lost 0 bases, V lost 2 bases, and 2 bases had no gene match. The full variable domain, in which reference TRBV16 and TRBJ1-2 provide the parts outside the CDR3, is GEEVAQTPKHLVRGEGQKAKLYCAPIKGHSYVFWYQQVLKNEFKFLISFQNENVFDETGMPKERFSAKCLPNSPCSLEIQATKLEDSAVYFCASSQGTGGTNYGYTFGSGTRLTVV.